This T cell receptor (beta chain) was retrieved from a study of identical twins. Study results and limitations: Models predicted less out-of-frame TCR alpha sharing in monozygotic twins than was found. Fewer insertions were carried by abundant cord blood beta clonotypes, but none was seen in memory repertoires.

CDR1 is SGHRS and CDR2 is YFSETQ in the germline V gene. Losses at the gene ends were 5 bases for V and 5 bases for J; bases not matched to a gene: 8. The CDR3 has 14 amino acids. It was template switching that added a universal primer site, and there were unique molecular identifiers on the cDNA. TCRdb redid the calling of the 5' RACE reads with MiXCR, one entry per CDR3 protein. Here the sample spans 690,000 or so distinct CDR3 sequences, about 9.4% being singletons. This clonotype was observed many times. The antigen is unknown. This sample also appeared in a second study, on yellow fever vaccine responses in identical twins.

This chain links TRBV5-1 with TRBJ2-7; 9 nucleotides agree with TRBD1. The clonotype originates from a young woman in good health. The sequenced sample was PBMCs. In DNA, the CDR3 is TGCGCCAGCAGGTCCGGGACAGGGAATAACGAGCAGTACTTC. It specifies CASRSGTGNNEQYF.